This entry describes one TCR beta chain. This specimen includes other DNA sequences encoding the same CDR3. Assay: immunoSEQ multiplex PCR; the TCRdb copy retains only in-frame clones and omits some. The repertoire holds fewer than 250,000 clones, with around 84% as singletons. CDR1 is SGHRS, CDR2 YFSETQ, per germline. This CDR3 is built from 14 residues. Trimming took 0 bases from V and 0 from J, leaving 6 bases between them. These data are taken from a study of blood T cell repertoires in COVID-19. Study at large: From T cells, B-cell-depleted T cells, or PBMCs came the material, which was cDNA or gDNA.

The V gene is TRBV5-1, the J gene TRBJ1-1; no firm D call. The sample comprised peripheral blood. This receptor was taken from a woman at least 80 years old with COVID-19, enrolled during active disease. DNA for the CDR3: TGCGCCAGCAGCTTGGACAGCCTGAACACTGAAGCTTTCTTT. It encodes CASSLDSLNTEAFF. The variable domain in full, with the rest retrieved from reference TRBV5-1 and TRBJ1-1, is KAGVTQTPRYLIKTRGQQVTLSCSPISGHRSVSWYQQTPGQGLQFLFEYFSETQRNKGNFPGRFSGRQFSNSRSEMNVSTLELGDSALYLCASSLDSLNTEAFFGQGTRLTVV.